Following are 15 T cell receptor beta chains from one sample sequenced in a study of blood T cell repertoires in COVID-19. The protocol was immunoSEQ multiplex PCR, while the TCRdb copy is restricted to in-frame clones and leaves out a portion. Among nearly 200,000 clones listed, just under 85% were seen once. Input material: peripheral blood. The receptors come from a human donor with acute or convalescent COVID-19. The donor label of this sample is uncertain.

The chain links TRBV10-3 to TRBJ1-2; TRBD1 matches at 7 bases. The CDR3 is made up of 15 amino acids. Germline V gives CDR1 ENHRY, CDR2 SYGVKD. The V gene end was trimmed by 4 bases and the J gene end by 0 bases; junction bases not matched to a gene: 5. The CDR3 here is CAISVIQGANYGYTF. The CDR3 DNA reads TGTGCCATCAGTGTGATCCAGGGGGCTAACTATGGCTACACCTTC.

This chain uses TRBV12-2 with TRBJ1-5; the table's D call of TRBD1 was not tested on the DNA. TRBV12-2 is designated a pseudogene. CDR3 length: 15 residues. The CDR3 DNA follows: TGTGCAAGTCGCTTAGCGATGGGCCAGAATCAGCCCCAGCATTTT. This translates into CASRLAMGQNQPQHF.

The chain joins TRBV3-1 (or the pseudogene TRBV3-2) to TRBJ2-1, with TRBD2 matching 8 bases. CDR1 LGHDT and CDR2 YNNKEL come from the germline V gene (reference sequence). Trimming removed 4 bases from V and 9 bases from J; junction bases left unmatched: 8. CDR3 size: 14 residues. CDR3: CASSPVAGRGEQFF. CDR3 DNA: TGTGCCAGCAGCCCAGTAGCGGGAAGGGGTGAGCAGTTCTTC.

J is TRBJ1-2 and V is TRBV12-3 or TRBV12-4, with TRBD1 matching 7 bases. The CDR3 spans 13 residues. V shed 8 bases, J shed 4 bases, and the junction held 7 bases outside the gene matches. Here the CDR3 reads CASGTDRAYGYTF. The CDR3 DNA reads as TGTGCCAGCGGGACAGACAGGGCCTATGGCTACACCTTC.

J is TRBJ2-6 and V is TRBV19, with D possibly matching TRBD2 (5 bases). The germline gives CDR1 LNHDA, CDR2 SQIVND (reference sequence). This CDR3 is 16 amino acids long. V was shortened by 0 bases and J by 2 bases, with 8 bases between the two germline ends. The DNA of the CDR3 is TGTGCCAGTAGTATAGAGAGGGCTGCTGGGGCCAACGTCCTGACTTTC. Amino acid sequence: CASSIERAAGANVLTF.

V and J are TRBV18 and TRBJ2-1, with D tentatively TRBD2 (5 bases). CDR3 length: 11 residues. V was cut by 6 bases and J by 10 bases, with 10 bases left in between. Germline V gene data show CDR1 as KGHSH and CDR2 as LQKENI. Here the CDR3 DNA reads TGTGCCAGCTCCACTCCGGGAGAGCAGTTCTTC. Its translation: CASSTPGEQFF.

This clone was observed a handful of times. The rearrangement uses TRBV5-4 and TRBJ2-7; D perhaps matches TRBD2 (6 bases). This CDR3 comprises 17 residues. Per germline, CDR1 SGHNT and CDR2 YYREEE (reference sequence). Trimming pared 4 bases from V and 0 bases from J, leaving 20 bases between. The CDR3 nucleotides are TGTGCCAGCAGCGGCCGGGGGAGCGGTGTTAGCTCCTACGAGCAGTACTTC. It codes for CASSGRGSGVSSYEQYF. Together with reference TRBV5-4 and TRBJ2-7, the CDR3 gives the full variable domain: ETGVTQSPTHLIKTRGQQVTLRCSSQSGHNTVSWYQQALGQGPQFIFQYYREEENGRGNFPPRFSGLQFPNYSSELNVNALELDDSALYLCASSGRGSGVSSYEQYFGPGTRLTVT.

The chain links TRBV18 to TRBJ2-7; D is possibly TRBD2 (5 bases). V was trimmed by 5 bases and J by 2 bases, leaving 16 bases between them. CDR1 is KGHSH, CDR2 LQKENI, per germline. The CDR3 length is 15 residues. The CDR3, as DNA: TGTGCCAGCTCAGCAAGTGCAGGAGGAGCCTACGAGCAGTACTTC. As protein: CASSASAGGAYEQYF.

The V and J genes are TRBV28 and TRBJ2-7; maybe TRBD1 (5 bases). The CDR3 extends over 14 amino acids. V lost 4 bases, J lost 1 base, and 11 bases lay in between. From germline, CDR1 is MDHEN and CDR2 SYDVKM. CDR3 DNA sequence: TGTGCCAGCAGTTGGGCGACAGTTTCCTACGAGCAGTACTTC. Translated, it gives CASSWATVSYEQYF. Using reference TRBV28 and TRBJ2-7 for the parts outside the CDR3, the full variable domain is DVKVTQSSRYLVKRTGEKVFLECVQDMDHENMFWYRQDPGLGLRLIYFSYDVKMKEKGDIPEGYSVSREKKERFSLILESASTNQTSMYLCASSWATVSYEQYFGPGTRLTVT.

The chain recombines TRBV28 with TRBJ2-1; D might be TRBD1 (6 bases). CDR3 length: 14 amino acids. V lost 8 bases to trimming and J lost 4 bases, with 15 bases between them. Germline V lookup: CDR1 MDHEN, CDR2 SYDVKM. This chain's CDR3 is CASQLRDKYNEQFF. The CDR3 region has the DNA TGTGCCAGCCAGTTGAGGGACAAGTACAATGAGCAGTTCTTC.

The V and J genes are TRBV20-1 and TRBJ2-2; 7 positions match TRBD2. Germline V gene data show CDR1 as DFQATT and CDR2 as SNEGSKA (reference sequence). J gave up 0 bases and V 3 bases, and 4 bases lay outside the gene matches. The CDR3 has 15 residues. The CDR3 protein is CSASELAANTGELFF. Here the CDR3 DNA reads TGCAGTGCTAGTGAGCTAGCGGCGAACACCGGGGAGCTGTTTTTT.

This chain connects TRBV7-3 to TRBJ2-2; D perhaps matches TRBD2 (5 bases). The CDR3 sequence is 14 residues long. Germline V gene sequence: CDR1 SGHTA, CDR2 FQGTGA. The V end lost 4 bases, the J end lost 7 bases, and 13 bases lay between the germline ends. CDR3 DNA: TGTGCCAGCAGCTCCGGTTTGGGGAGCGGGGAGCTGTTTTTT. Translated: CASSSGLGSGELFF.

J is TRBJ2-1 and V is TRBV3-1 (or the pseudogene TRBV3-2), with 12 bases that match TRBD2. V lost 1 base to trimming and J lost 10 bases; unmatched junction nucleotides: 2. Germline V gene data show CDR1 as LGHDT and CDR2 as YNNKEL (reference sequence). The CDR3 totals 14 residues. The CDR3 coding sequence is TGTGCCAGCAGCCAAGGGACTAGCGGGGCCGAGCAGTTCTTC. Encoded protein: CASSQGTSGAEQFF.

This clone was counted once. The chain uses TRBV5-1 and TRBJ1-3; D call uncertain. Germline V gene data show CDR1 as SGHRS and CDR2 as YFSETQ. The length of the CDR3 is 15 residues. The V gene lost 0 bases and the J gene lost 1 base, with 8 bases spanning the gap. The DNA of the CDR3 is TGCGCCAGCAGCTTGGACGGTTCATCTGGAAACACCATATATTTT. Protein: CASSLDGSSGNTIYF.

The CDR3 loop reads CASSSLGQGGHNEQFF. DNA of the CDR3: TGTGCCAGTAGTAGTCTTGGGCAGGGTGGCCACAATGAGCAGTTCTTC. The chain has TRBV19 and TRBJ2-1; TRBD1 might be the D (5 bases). The V and J ends lost 4 bases and 5 bases respectively, with 18 bases between them. Germline assignment: CDR1 LNHDA and CDR2 SQIVND (reference sequence). The CDR3 runs to 16 residues.